A single TCR beta chain is shown here with its context. Its antigen remains unknown. The record originates from a study of CD8+ T cells in alopecia areata. The overall study: Tofacitinib ran for 6 to 18 months before 6 months off drug.

V lost 4 bases and J lost 3, with 9 bases in between. Germline assignment: CDR1 MNHEY and CDR2 SMNVEV (reference sequence). This CDR3 contains 13 residues. Study-wide findings and caveats: Scalp sequencing also captures normal skin's resident alphabeta T cells. Affected scalp, especially in alopecia totalis/universalis, had a higher clonality than normal scalp did.

Extraction and reverse transcription of RNA yielded cDNA as the sequencing template. This table comes from immunoSEQ multiplex PCR, and its TCRdb copy is limited to in-frame clones, with some not included. Of 150,000 or so clones listed, about 46% are singletons. J is TRBJ1-1 and V is TRBV27; no clear D. This sequence originates from a human donor with alopecia areata. The specimen comprised CD8+ T cells sorted from blood, sampled at week 0. For the CDR3, the DNA is TGTGCCAGCAGTTCTTTATTAGACACTGAAGCTTTCTTT. It translates to CASSSLLDTEAFF.